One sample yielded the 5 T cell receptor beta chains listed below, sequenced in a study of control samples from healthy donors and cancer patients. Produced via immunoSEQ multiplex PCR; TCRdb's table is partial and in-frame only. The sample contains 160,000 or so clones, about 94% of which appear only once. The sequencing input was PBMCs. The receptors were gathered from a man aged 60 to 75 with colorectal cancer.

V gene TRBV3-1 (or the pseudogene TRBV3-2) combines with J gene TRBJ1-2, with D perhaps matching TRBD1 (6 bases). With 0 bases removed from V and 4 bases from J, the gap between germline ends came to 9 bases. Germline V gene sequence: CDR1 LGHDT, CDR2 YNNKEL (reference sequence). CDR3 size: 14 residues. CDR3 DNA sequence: TGTGCCAGCAGCCAAGATCAGGGGCCCTATGGCTACACCTTC. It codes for CASSQDQGPYGYTF.

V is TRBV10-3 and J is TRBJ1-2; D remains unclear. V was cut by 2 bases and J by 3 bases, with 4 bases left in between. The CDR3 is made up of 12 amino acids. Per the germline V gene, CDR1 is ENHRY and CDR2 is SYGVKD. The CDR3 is CAISEGDYGYTF. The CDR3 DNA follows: TGTGCCATCAGTGAGGGTGACTATGGCTACACCTTC.

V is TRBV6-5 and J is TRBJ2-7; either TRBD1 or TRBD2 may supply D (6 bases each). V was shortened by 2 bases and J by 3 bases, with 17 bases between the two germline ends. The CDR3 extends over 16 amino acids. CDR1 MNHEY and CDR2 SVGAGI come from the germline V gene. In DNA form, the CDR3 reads TGTGCCAGCAGTTACGGGGCGGAGGGGGGTAGCTACGAGCAGTACTTC. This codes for CASSYGAEGGSYEQYF.

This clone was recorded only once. The CDR3 DNA reads TGTGCCAGCGGGGAGACCGTGCCGAGGGAGACCCAGTACTTC. It specifies CASGETVPRETQYF. The chain recombines TRBV28 with TRBJ2-5, with TRBD2 as a possible D gene (5 bases). Looked up from germline, CDR1 is MDHEN and CDR2 is SYDVKM. Between the trimmed V and J ends, which lost 8 bases and 5 bases, there was a span of 18 bases. This CDR3 has 14 residues.

For the CDR3, the DNA is TGTGCCAGCAGACAGGGAGCTGGCCAGCCCCAGCATTTT. Encoded protein: CASRQGAGQPQHF. The rearrangement uses TRBV25-1 and TRBJ1-5; D might be TRBD1 (6 bases). Germline values: CDR1 MGHDK, CDR2 SYGVNS. The CDR3 has 13 amino acids. V was clipped by 6 bases and J by 7 bases, with 13 bases between them.